These T cell receptor beta chains were read from a single sample in a study of T cell responses to AZD1222 COVID-19 vaccine. Some clones are missing from TCRdb's copy, which holds only in-frame ones; the method was immunoSEQ multiplex PCR. Counted here are 93,000 or so clones, 91% occurring once; the ten biggest clones make up roughly 42%. The specimen comprised peripheral blood, sampled on day 0 of AZD1222 vaccination. The receptor set was obtained from an adult in good health. CDR3s include the opening cysteine and the closing phenylalanine or tryptophan. D genes are given only for firm matches. Clone size is given for some rows only: seen once, a few or many times, or a class if the clone is expanded.

cdr3_nt cdr3_aa clone_size j_call d_call v_call
TGCAGCGTCCCCTGGGGCATGAACACTGAAGCTTTCTTT CSVPWGMNTEAFF - TRBJ1-1 - TRBV29-1
TGTGCCAGCTCCTCCAGGGGGCGAAATCAGCCCCAGCATTTT CASSSRGRNQPQHF - TRBJ1-5 TRBD1 TRBV2
TGTGCCAGTAGTATTCTACAGCTTTCAAGTGGCGCTTTCTTT CASSILQLSSGAFF - TRBJ1-1 - TRBV19
TGCGCCAGCAGTGAGTCACAGGGGGCTGCTAATGAAAAACTGTTTTTT CASSESQGAANEKLFF few TRBJ1-4 TRBD1 TRBV10-2
TGTGCCAGCAGCCCCCGGCTCGGACTAGCGGGAGGGGATACGCAGTATTTT CASSPRLGLAGGDTQYF few TRBJ2-3 TRBD2 TRBV7-3
TGTGCCAGCTCACCCACAGATCAAGGCACTGAAGCTTTCTTT CASSPTDQGTEAFF - TRBJ1-1 - TRBV18
TGTGCCACCAGTGACGCGAGGACAGCGAATGAGCAGTTCTTC CATSDARTANEQFF - TRBJ2-1 - TRBV24-1
TGTGCCAGCTCAAACAGGGGCCCCTATAATTCACCCCTCCACTTT CASSNRGPYNSPLHF - TRBJ1-6 TRBD1 TRBV18
TGTGCCAGCAGCTTAGGGATCGTTAATGAAAAACTGTTTTTT CASSLGIVNEKLFF - TRBJ1-4 - TRBV5-6
TGTGCCAGCAGTTCGACAGCCAGCTCCTATAATTCACCCCTCCACTTT CASSSTASSYNSPLHF - TRBJ1-6 - TRBV27
TGTGCCAGCAGTTACAGCGGGAGGATGGAGACCCAGTACTTC CASSYSGRMETQYF - TRBJ2-5 TRBD2 TRBV6-6
TGTGCCAGCAGCGCAAAACCGGGACTACCATACAATGAGCAGTTCTTC CASSAKPGLPYNEQFF - TRBJ2-1 TRBD2 TRBV9
TGCGCCAGCAGCTTTGGGACAGCGAACACCGGGGAGCTGTTTTTT CASSFGTANTGELFF - TRBJ2-2 TRBD1 TRBV5-1
TGTGCCAGCAGTTTAAGCCTTCTCTATGGCTACACCTTC CASSLSLLYGYTF - TRBJ1-2 - TRBV12-3/TRBV12-4
TGTGCCAGCAGCCCTGGGGGTGTAGGTCAGCCCCAGCATTTT CASSPGGVGQPQHF - TRBJ1-5 - TRBV3-1/TRBV3-2
TGCAGTGCTAGTGCTGCCGGTTCCTCTGGAAACACCATATATTTT CSASAAGSSGNTIYF - TRBJ1-3 - TRBV20-1
TGTGCCAGCAGTCGGCTAAACACCATATATTTT CASSRLNTIYF - TRBJ1-3 - TRBV2
TGTGCCAGCACCCACTGGCCCGTTGAGGGGCTAAAAAACATTCAGTACTTC CASTHWPVEGLKNIQYF - TRBJ2-4 - TRBV7-9
TGTGCCAGCAGCTTGGGGGACAGGGGGTCCAATCAGCCCCAGCATTTT CASSLGDRGSNQPQHF - TRBJ1-5 TRBD1 TRBV5-5
TGCGCCAGCAGGGCAGAGGCTACCGGGGCCAACGTCCTGACTTTC CASRAEATGANVLTF - TRBJ2-6 - TRBV5-1
TGTGCCAGCAGCTCGCCCCCCAGGGGGGAAGAGACCCAGTACTTC CASSSPPRGEETQYF - TRBJ2-5 - TRBV5-6
TGTGCTAGTGGCCTTGACGCCGGGGAGCTGTTTTTT CASGLDAGELFF - TRBJ2-2 - TRBV12-5
TGCGCCAGCAGCTTGGGGATAAGTCAGAGAGCCTACAATGAGCAGTTCTTC CASSLGISQRAYNEQFF once TRBJ2-1 - TRBV5-1
TGTGCCAGCAGTTCGCCCCGGACTAGTCGGTACAATGAGCAGTTCTTC CASSSPRTSRYNEQFF - TRBJ2-1 TRBD2 TRBV6-2/TRBV6-3
TGTGCCAGTAGTAAAGACAGGGCAAGCAATCAGCCCCAGCATTTT CASSKDRASNQPQHF - TRBJ1-5 TRBD1 TRBV19
TGTGCCAGCAGCTTGGGACAGGGGACCGGGGAGCTGTTTTTT CASSLGQGTGELFF - TRBJ2-2 TRBD1 TRBV7-9
TGTGCCAGCAGCTTGGGACAGGGTCTCTCACCCCTCCACTTT CASSLGQGLSPLHF - TRBJ1-6 TRBD1 TRBV5-4